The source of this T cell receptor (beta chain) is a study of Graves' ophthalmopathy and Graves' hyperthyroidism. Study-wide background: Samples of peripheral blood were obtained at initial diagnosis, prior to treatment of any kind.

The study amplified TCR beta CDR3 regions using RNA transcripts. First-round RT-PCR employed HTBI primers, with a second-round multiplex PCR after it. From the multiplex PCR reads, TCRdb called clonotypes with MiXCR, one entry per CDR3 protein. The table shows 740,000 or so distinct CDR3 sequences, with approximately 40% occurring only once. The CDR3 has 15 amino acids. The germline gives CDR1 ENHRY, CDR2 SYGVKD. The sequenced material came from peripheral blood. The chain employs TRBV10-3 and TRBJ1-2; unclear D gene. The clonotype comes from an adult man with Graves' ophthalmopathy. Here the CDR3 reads CTTSPPRSENYGYTF. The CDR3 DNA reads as TGTACCACTTCCCCACCCCGCTCGGAAAACTATGGCTACACCTTC.